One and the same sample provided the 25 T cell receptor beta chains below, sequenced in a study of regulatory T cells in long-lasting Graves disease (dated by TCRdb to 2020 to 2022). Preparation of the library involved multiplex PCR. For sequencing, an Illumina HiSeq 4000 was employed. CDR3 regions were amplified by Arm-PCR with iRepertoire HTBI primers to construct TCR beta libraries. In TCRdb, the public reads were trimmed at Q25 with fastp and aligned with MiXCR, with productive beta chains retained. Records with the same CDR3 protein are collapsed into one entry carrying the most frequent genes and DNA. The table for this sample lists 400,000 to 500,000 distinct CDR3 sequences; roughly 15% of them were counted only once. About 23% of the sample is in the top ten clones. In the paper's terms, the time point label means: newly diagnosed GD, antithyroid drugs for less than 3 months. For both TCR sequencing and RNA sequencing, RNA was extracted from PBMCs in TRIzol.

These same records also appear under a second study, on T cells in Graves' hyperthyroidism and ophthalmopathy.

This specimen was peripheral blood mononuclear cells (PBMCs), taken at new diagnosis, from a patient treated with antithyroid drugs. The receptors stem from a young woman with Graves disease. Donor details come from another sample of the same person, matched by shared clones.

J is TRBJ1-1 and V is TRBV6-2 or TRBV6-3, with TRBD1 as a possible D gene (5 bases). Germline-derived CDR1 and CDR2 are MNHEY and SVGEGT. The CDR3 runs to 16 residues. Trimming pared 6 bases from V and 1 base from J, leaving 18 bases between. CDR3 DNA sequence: TGTGCCAGCAGCCTCAGGGTTACTAAAGGGAACACTGAAGCTTTCTTT. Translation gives CASSLRVTKGNTEAFF.

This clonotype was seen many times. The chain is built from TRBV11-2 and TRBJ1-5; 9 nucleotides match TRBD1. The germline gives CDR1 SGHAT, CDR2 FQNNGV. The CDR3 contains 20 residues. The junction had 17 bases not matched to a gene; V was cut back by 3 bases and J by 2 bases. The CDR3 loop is CASSFVSPGTGQEGNQPQHF. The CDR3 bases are TGTGCCAGCAGCTTCGTGAGTCCCGGGACAGGGCAGGAGGGCAATCAGCCCCAGCATTTT.

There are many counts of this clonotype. The CDR3: CASSPRGLAGGFGEDIQYF. CDR3 nucleotide sequence: TGTGCCAGCAGTCCTCGCGGACTAGCGGGAGGATTTGGAGAGGACATTCAGTACTTC. The J gene is TRBJ2-4, the V gene TRBV28; 14 nucleotides line up with TRBD2. Germline CDR1 and CDR2: MDHEN and SYDVKM. The CDR3 has 19 amino acids. V trimming: 5 bases; J trimming: 8 bases; junction bases outside the gene matches: 17.

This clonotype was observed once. CDR3: CASSFRGANTGELFF. Written as DNA, the CDR3 is TGTGCCAGCAGTTTCCGGGGGGCGAACACCGGGGAGCTGTTTTTT. The chain uses TRBV28 and TRBJ2-2, with TRBD2 matching 7 bases. The V and J ends lost 3 bases and 0 bases, in that order; junction bases with no gene match: 1. This CDR3 has 15 residues. Looked up from germline, CDR1 is MDHEN and CDR2 is SYDVKM.

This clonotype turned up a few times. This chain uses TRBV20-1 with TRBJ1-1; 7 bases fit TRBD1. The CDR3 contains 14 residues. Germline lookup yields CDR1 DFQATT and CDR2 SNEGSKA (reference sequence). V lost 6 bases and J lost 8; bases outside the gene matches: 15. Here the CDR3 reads CSAQTGKIIREAFF. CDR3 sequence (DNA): TGCAGTGCACAGACAGGGAAAATTATTCGGGAAGCTTTCTTT.

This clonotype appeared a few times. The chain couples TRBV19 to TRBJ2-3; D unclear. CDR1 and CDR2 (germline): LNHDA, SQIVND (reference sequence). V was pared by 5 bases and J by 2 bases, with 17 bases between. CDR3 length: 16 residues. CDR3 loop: CASSGSGRTFTDTQYF. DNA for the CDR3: TGTGCCAGTAGTGGGTCCGGGCGGACCTTCACAGATACGCAGTATTTT.

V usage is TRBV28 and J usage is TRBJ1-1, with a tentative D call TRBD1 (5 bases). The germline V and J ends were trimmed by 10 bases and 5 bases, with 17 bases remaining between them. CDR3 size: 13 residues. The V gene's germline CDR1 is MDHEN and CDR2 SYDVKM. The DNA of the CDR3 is TGTGCCACCACTGGGCAGGGACGGACTGAAGCTTTCTTT. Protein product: CATTGQGRTEAFF.

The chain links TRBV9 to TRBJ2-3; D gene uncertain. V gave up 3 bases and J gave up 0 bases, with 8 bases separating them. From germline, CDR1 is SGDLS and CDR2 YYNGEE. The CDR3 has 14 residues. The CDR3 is CASSASDSTDTQYF. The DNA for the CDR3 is TGTGCCAGCAGCGCCTCCGATAGCACAGATACGCAGTATTTT. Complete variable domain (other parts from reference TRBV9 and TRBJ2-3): DSGVTQTPKHLITATGQRVTLRCSPRSGDLSVYWYQQSLDQGLQFLIQYYNGEERAKGNILERFSAQQFPDLHSELNLSSLELGDSALYFCASSASDSTDTQYFGPGTRLTVL.

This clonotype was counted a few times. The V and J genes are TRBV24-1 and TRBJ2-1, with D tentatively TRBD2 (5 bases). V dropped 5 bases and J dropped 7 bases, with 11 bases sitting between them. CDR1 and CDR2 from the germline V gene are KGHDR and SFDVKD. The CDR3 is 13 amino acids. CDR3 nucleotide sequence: TGTGCCACCAGTGTGTCGGGATGGAATGAGCAGTTCTTC. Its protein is CATSVSGWNEQFF.

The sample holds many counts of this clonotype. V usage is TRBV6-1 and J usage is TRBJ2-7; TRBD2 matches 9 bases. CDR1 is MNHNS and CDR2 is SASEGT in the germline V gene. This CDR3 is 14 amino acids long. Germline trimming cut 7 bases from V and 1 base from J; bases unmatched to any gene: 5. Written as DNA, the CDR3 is TGTGCCAGCAAGCCGGGACTAGCTTCCTACGAGCAGTACTTC. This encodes CASKPGLASYEQYF.

The CDR3 reads CASSTFRGNTIYF. The CDR3 DNA reads as TGTGCCAGCAGCACGTTCAGGGGAAACACCATATATTTT. V is TRBV12-3 or TRBV12-4 and J is TRBJ1-3; the D is unclear. There are 13 residues in the CDR3. Trimming removed 6 bases at V and 4 bases at J, with 10 bases between.

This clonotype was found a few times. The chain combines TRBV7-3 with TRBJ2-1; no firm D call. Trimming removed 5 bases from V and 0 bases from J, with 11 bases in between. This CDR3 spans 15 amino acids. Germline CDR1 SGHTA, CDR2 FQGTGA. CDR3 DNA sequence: TGTGCCAGCAGCAAAAAGCGTAACTCCTACAATGAGCAGTTCTTC. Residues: CASSKKRNSYNEQFF. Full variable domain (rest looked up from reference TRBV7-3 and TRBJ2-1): GAGVSQTPSNKVTEKGKYVELRCDPISGHTALYWYRQSLGQGPEFLIYFQGTGAADDSGLPNDRFFAVRPEGSVSTLKIQRTERGDSAVYLCASSKKRNSYNEQFFGPGTRLTVL.

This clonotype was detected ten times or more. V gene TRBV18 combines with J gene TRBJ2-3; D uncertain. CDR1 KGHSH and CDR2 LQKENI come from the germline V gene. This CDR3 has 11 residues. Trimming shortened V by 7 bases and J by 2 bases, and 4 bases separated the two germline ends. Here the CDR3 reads CASLLTDTQYF. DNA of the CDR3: TGTGCCAGCTTACTCACAGATACGCAGTATTTT.

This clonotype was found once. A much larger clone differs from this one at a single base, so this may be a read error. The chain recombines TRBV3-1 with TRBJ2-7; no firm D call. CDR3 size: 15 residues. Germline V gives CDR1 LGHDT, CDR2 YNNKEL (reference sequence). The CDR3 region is CASSPVADTFYGQYF. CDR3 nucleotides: TGTGCCAGCAGCCCTGTGGCCGACACATTTTACGGGCAGTACTTC.

The DNA of the CDR3 is TGTGCCAGCAGCGTTGACACGTCCCCTGGGAATGAGCAGTTCTTC. The encoded protein is CASSVDTSPGNEQFF. The V and J genes are TRBV7-8 and TRBJ2-1; D gene uncertain. The CDR3 runs 15 residues. The V end was cut by 5 bases, the J end by 7 bases, with 18 bases between. Germline V CDR1 and CDR2: SGHVS, FQNEAQ.

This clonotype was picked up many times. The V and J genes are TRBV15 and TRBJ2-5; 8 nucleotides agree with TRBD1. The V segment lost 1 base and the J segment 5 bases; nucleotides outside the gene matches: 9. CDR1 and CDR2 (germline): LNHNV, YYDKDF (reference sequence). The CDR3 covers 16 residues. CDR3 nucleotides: TGTGCCACCAGCAGAGCGATCAACAGGGGGAAGGAGACCCAGTACTTC. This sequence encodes CATSRAINRGKETQYF.

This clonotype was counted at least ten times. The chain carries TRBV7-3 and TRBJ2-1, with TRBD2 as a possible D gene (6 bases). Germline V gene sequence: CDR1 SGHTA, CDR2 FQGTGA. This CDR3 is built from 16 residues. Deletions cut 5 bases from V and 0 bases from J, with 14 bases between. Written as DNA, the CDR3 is TGTGCCAGCAGCAAAACACGGGGGAGCTCCTACAATGAGCAGTTCTTC. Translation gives CASSKTRGSSYNEQFF.

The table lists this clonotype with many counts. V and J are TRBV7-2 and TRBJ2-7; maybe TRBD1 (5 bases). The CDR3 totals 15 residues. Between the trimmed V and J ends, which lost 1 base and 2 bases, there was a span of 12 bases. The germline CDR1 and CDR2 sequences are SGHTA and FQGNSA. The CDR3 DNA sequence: TGTGCCAGCAGCTTAGACAGGCAGGGCACCTACGAGCAGTACTTC. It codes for CASSLDRQGTYEQYF. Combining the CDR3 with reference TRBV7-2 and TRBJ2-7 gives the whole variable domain GAGVSQSPSNKVTEKGKDVELRCDPISGHTALYWYRQSLGQGLEFLIYFQGNSAPDKSGLPSDRFSAERTGGSVSTLTIQRTQQEDSAVYLCASSLDRQGTYEQYFGPGTRLTVT.

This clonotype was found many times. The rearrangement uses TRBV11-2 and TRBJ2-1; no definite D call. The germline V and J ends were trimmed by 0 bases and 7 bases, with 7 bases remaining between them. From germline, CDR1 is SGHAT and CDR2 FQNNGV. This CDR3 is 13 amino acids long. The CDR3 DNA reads TGTGCCAGCAGCTTAGATCTATTGAATGAGCAGTTCTTC. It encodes CASSLDLLNEQFF.

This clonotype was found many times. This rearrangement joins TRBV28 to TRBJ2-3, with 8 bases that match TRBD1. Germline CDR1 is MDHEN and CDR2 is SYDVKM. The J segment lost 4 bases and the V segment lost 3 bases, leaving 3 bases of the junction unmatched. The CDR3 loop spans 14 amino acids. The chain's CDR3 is CASSLTGASDTQYF. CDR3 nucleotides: TGTGCCAGCAGTTTGACAGGGGCGTCAGATACGCAGTATTTT.

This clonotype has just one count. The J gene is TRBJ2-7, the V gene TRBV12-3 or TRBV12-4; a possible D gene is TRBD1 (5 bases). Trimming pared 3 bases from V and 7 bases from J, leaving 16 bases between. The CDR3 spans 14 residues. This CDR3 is CASSFEAGPSEQYF. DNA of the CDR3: TGTGCCAGCAGTTTTGAGGCAGGGCCCTCTGAGCAGTACTTC.

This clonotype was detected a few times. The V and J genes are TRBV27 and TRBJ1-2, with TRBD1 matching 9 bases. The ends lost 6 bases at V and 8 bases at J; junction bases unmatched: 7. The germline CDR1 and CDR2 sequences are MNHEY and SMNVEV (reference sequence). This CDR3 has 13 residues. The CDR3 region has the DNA TGTGCCAGCAGCAAACAGGGGGCGCGGGGCTACACCTTC. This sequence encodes CASSKQGARGYTF.

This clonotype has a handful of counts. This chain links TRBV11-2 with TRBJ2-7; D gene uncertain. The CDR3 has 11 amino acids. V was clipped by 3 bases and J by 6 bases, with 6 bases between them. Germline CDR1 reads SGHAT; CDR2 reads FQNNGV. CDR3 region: CASSFRSEQYF. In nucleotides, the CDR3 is TGTGCCAGCAGCTTCAGGTCCGAGCAGTACTTC.

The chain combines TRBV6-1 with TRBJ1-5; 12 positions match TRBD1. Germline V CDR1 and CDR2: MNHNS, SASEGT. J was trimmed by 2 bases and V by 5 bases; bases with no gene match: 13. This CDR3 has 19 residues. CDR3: CASSTFGTGGVRGNQPQHF. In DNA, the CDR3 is TGTGCCAGCAGTACCTTCGGGACAGGGGGCGTGCGTGGCAATCAGCCCCAGCATTTT.

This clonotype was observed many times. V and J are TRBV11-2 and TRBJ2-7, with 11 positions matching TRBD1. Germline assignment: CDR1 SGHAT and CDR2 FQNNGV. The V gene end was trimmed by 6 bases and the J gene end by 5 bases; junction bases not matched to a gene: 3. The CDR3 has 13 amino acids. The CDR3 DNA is TGTGCCAGCAGTCGGACAGGGGGCCACGAGCAGTACTTC. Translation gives CASSRTGGHEQYF.